These T cell receptor beta chains were read from a single sample in a study of OX40 agonist ivuxolimab in advanced cancers. The assay was immunoSEQ multiplex PCR, and TCRdb's table has in-frame clones only and misses some. The repertoire consists of fewer than 70,000 clones, with around 84% occurring once and the leading ten covering about 1.9%. The sample here was CD4+ or CD8+ T cells sorted from blood, taken in a trial of the OX40 agonist ivuxolimab. The receptors come from an adult with an advanced solid tumor such as melanoma, head and neck, liver or kidney cancer. Each CDR3 is given with its conserved first and last residue. Each record gives: clone size, CDR3 length, V gene, D gene, J gene, CDR3 protein, CDR3 DNA. D genes are given only for firm matches. The size of a clone is reported for some rows only, either as once, few or many, or as a class for expanded clones.

.	15	TRBV5-4	.	TRBJ2-2	CASSSQTEYTGELFF	TGTGCCAGCAGCTCACAGACGGAATACACCGGGGAGCTGTTTTTT
few	13	TRBV28	.	TRBJ1-4	CASSGHPNEKLFF	TGTGCCAGCAGCGGACATCCTAATGAAAAACTGTTTTTT
.	10	TRBV28	.	TRBJ1-1	CASSSSEAFF	TGTGCCAGCAGTTCTAGTGAAGCTTTCTTT
few	13	TRBV2	.	TRBJ2-3	CASSQGGTDTQYF	TGTGCCAGCAGCCAGGGGGGTACAGATACGCAGTATTTT
.	12	TRBV15	.	TRBJ2-5	CATSRQQETQYF	TGTGCCACCAGCAGACAGCAAGAGACCCAGTACTTC
.	14	TRBV19	.	TRBJ2-7	CASNQLTGKGEQYF	TGTGCCAGTAATCAGCTTACAGGGAAGGGCGAGCAGTACTTC
.	15	TRBV4-1	.	TRBJ1-5	CASSQGGVGNQPQHF	TGCGCCAGCAGCCAAGGGGGCGTGGGGAATCAGCCCCAGCATTTT
few	16	TRBV9	.	TRBJ2-3	CASSAGGITRADTQYF	TGTGCCAGCAGCGCCGGGGGAATCACAAGGGCAGATACGCAGTATTTT
.	15	TRBV18	.	TRBJ1-5	CASSASMSNNQPQHF	TGTGCCAGCTCAGCCAGCATGAGTAACAATCAGCCCCAGCATTTT
.	13	TRBV6-6	.	TRBJ2-1	CASSDHFNNEQFF	TGTGCCTCCTCAGACCATTTTAACAATGAGCAGTTCTTC
.	13	TRBV7-3	TRBD1	TRBJ1-1	CASSPDRDTEAFF	TGTGCCAGCAGCCCGGACAGGGACACTGAAGCTTTCTTT
few	15	TRBV6-6	.	TRBJ1-5	CASIPLYSSNQPQHF	TGTGCCAGCATTCCCCTTTATTCCAGCAATCAGCCCCAGCATTTT
.	14	TRBV11-2	.	TRBJ2-7	CASSLWQSPYEQYF	TGTGCCAGCAGCTTGTGGCAATCCCCCTACGAGCAGTACTTC
few	14	TRBV29-1	.	TRBJ1-2	CSVYIMGLEYGYTF	TGCAGCGTTTATATTATGGGTTTGGAATATGGCTACACCTTC
.	16	TRBV27	.	TRBJ2-7	CASSPLTGPSSYEQYF	TGTGCCAGCAGTCCCTTGACAGGACCTAGCTCCTACGAGCAGTACTTC
.	14	TRBV28	TRBD2	TRBJ2-1	CASKAGGSYNEQFF	TGTGCCAGCAAGGCGGGAGGGTCCTACAATGAGCAGTTCTTC
few	13	TRBV11-1	.	TRBJ2-7	CASSLTEHYEQYF	TGTGCCAGCAGTTTGACAGAGCACTACGAGCAGTACTTC
.	14	TRBV18	.	TRBJ2-1	CASSQQGNYNEQFF	TGTGCCAGCTCACAACAGGGTAACTACAATGAGCAGTTCTTC
.	14	TRBV15	.	TRBJ2-2	CATSRHQNTGELFF	TGTGCCACCAGCAGACATCAAAACACCGGGGAGCTGTTTTTT
.	16	TRBV11-3	.	TRBJ1-2	CASSLDYGNPHYGYTF	TGTGCCAGCAGCTTAGATTACGGTAACCCACACTATGGCTACACCTTC
few	16	TRBV5-8	.	TRBJ1-1	CASSLAGMVPNTEAFF	TGTGCCAGCAGCTTGGCGGGGATGGTACCGAACACTGAAGCTTTCTTT
.	13	TRBV10-2	.	TRBJ2-7	CASSATRSYEQYF	TGCGCCAGCAGTGCGACACGCTCCTACGAGCAGTACTTC
.	15	TRBV28	TRBD1	TRBJ1-5	CASSSSGQGHQPQHF	TGTGCCAGCAGTTCCTCGGGACAGGGGCATCAGCCCCAGCATTTT
.	13	TRBV2	.	TRBJ1-2	CASSPGDSYGYTF	TGTGCCAGCAGTCCAGGGGACTCCTATGGCTACACCTTC
once	12	TRBV18	.	TRBJ2-7	CASSRTLDEQYF	TGTGCCAGCTCACGGACATTGGATGAGCAGTACTTC
.	16	TRBV5-1	TRBD1	TRBJ1-2	CASSLGANRGNYGYTF	TGCGCCAGCAGCTTGGGGGCCAACAGGGGTAACTATGGCTACACCTTC
.	12	TRBV27	TRBD1	TRBJ1-1	CASSSLTGRAFF	TGTGCCAGCAGTTCCCTGACAGGGAGAGCTTTCTTT
.	14	TRBV10-1	.	TRBJ1-1	CASSAGQGNTEAFF	TGCGCCAGCAGTGCCGGCCAGGGGAACACTGAAGCTTTCTTT
.	15	TRBV6-1	TRBD2	TRBJ2-3	CASSGLAGGPDTQYF	TGTGCCAGCAGTGGACTAGCGGGAGGCCCAGATACGCAGTATTTT
.	17	TRBV18	TRBD1	TRBJ2-3	CASSPLARQGATDTQYF	TGTGCCAGCTCACCACTAGCTCGACAGGGGGCGACAGATACGCAGTATTTT
.	15	TRBV6-5	.	TRBJ2-7	CASRPRTASSYEQYF	TGTGCCAGCAGACCCCGGACAGCAAGCTCCTACGAGCAGTACTTC
.	11	TRBV6-5	.	TRBJ2-7	CASSYRGAEYF	TGTGCCAGCAGTTACAGAGGAGCGGAGTACTTC
.	14	TRBV6-1	.	TRBJ2-1	CASILDRVVNEQFF	.
.	14	TRBV2	TRBD1	TRBJ1-5	CASSERRGQGVEHF	TGTGCCAGCAGTGAGCGTCGGGGACAGGGGGTAGAGCATTTT
once	10	TRBV6-6	.	TRBJ2-2	CASSPGRLFF	TGTGCCAGCAGTCCCGGGAGGCTGTTTTTT
.	11	TRBV13	.	TRBJ2-7	CASSQGDEQYF	TGTGCCAGCAGCCAAGGGGACGAGCAGTACTTC
once	15	TRBV1	.	TRBJ1-5	CTSSQPGAGLEPQHF	TGCACCAGCAGCCAACCGGGGGCGGGGTTGGAGCCCCAGCATTTT
.	16	TRBV28	.	TRBJ1-2	CASSPSGPGANYGYTF	TGTGCCAGCAGTCCAAGCGGTCCGGGAGCGAACTATGGCTACACCTTC
.	14	TRBV28	TRBD1	TRBJ1-2	CASSLQGGKDGYTF	TGTGCCAGCAGTCTCCAAGGGGGCAAGGATGGCTACACCTTC
once	14	TRBV7-3	.	TRBJ2-7	CASSPDSGLGEQYF	TGTGCCAGCAGCCCTGATTCCGGGCTCGGCGAGCAGTACTTC
.	14	TRBV28	.	TRBJ2-2	CASSVAGTTGELFF	TGTGCCAGCAGTGTTGCGGGGACCACCGGGGAGCTGTTTTTT
.	14	TRBV18	TRBD1	TRBJ1-1	CASSPAGGGSEAFF	TGTGCCAGCTCACCAGCAGGGGGCGGATCTGAAGCTTTCTTT
.	12	TRBV7-8	.	TRBJ2-5	CASRGPLGTQYF	TGTGCCAGCAGGGGACCCCTGGGGACCCAGTACTTC
.	13	TRBV11-2	.	TRBJ2-1	CASSLDRSNEQFF	TGTGCCAGCAGCTTAGACAGGTCAAATGAGCAGTTCTTC
.	15	TRBV2	.	TRBJ2-2	CASSEALVGAGELFF	TGTGCCAGCAGTGAAGCGCTTGTGGGCGCCGGGGAGCTGTTTTTT
few	16	TRBV11-2	TRBD2	TRBJ2-3	CASSLGTGGATDTQYF	TGTGCCAGCAGTCTAGGTACCGGGGGGGCCACAGATACGCAGTATTTT